This T cell receptor beta chain was sequenced in a study of CD8 T cells in ankylosing spondylitis. Making the TCR beta libraries involved quantitative 5'-RACE with molecular barcodes. TCRdb reanalysed the 5' RACE reads using MiXCR and keeps one entry per CDR3 protein. The sample holds under 450,000 distinct CDR3 sequences, roughly 18% seen once. This clonotype appeared once. What it binds is not known. In germline, CDR1 is DFQATT, CDR2 SNEGSKA (reference sequence). Trimming left V 6 bases short and J 5 bases short, with 17 bases between. This CDR3 comprises 13 residues. Study conclusions and caveats: A TCR beta motif of under 10 highly homologous variants appeared characteristic of ankylosing spondylitis blood. Earlier literature documents some of the motif variants in reactive arthritis synovial fluid and blood.

This receptor was taken from a male donor with ankylosing spondylitis. J is TRBJ2-7 and V is TRBV20-1; tentative D call: TRBD2 (5 bases). The sample consisted of blood, either unsorted or a sorted T cell fraction (not recorded which). CDR3 residues: CSAFSRETNEQYF. Here the CDR3 DNA reads TGCAGTGCGTTTTCGAGGGAGACAAACGAGCAGTACTTC.